This entry concerns a single T cell receptor (beta chain). The antigen is unknown. V lost 2 bases and J lost 5, with 21 bases in between. CDR3 length: 16 residues. Germline CDR1 reads GTSNPN; CDR2 reads SVGIG (reference sequence). CD45RO/CCR7/CD25/CD127/CD95/CD27 sorting isolated CD4+ naive, central memory, regulatory and stem cell-like memory cells. Purities in excess of 95% were seen in all sorted populations. Every isolated RNA sample was fully reverse transcribed, so sequencing captured expressed TCRB transcripts. Produced via immunoSEQ multiplex PCR; TCRdb's table is partial and in-frame only. The table has hundreds of thousands of clones, approximately 15% seen once. The source of the sample is a study of beta chain features in type 1 diabetes. The study, taken as a whole, reports: TCRB CDR3 length was moderately but significantly reduced in all four CD4+ subsets of Type 1 diabetes patients.

This TCR was recovered from a man aged 18 to 29 with type 1 diabetes. The sample was naive CD4+ T cells from blood. The chain is built from TRBV30 and TRBJ2-5, with D maybe TRBD2 (5 bases). The CDR3 region is CAWSSYSGGLRETQYF. As DNA, the CDR3 is TGTGCCTGGAGTAGTTATAGTGGAGGTTTGAGGGAGACCCAGTACTTC.